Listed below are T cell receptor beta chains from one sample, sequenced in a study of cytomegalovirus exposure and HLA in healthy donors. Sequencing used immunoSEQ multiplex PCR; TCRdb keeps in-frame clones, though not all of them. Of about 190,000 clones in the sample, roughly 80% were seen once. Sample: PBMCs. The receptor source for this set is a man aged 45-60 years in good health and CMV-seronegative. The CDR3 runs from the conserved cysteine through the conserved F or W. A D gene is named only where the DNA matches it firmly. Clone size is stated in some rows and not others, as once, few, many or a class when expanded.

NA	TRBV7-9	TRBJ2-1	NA	CASSSTSGGQFF	TGTGCCAGCAGCTCGACTAGTGGAGGGCAGTTCTTC
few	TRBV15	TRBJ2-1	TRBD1	CATSQGQVNEQFF	TGTGCCACCAGTCAGGGACAGGTGAATGAGCAGTTCTTC
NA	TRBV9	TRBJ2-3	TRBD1	CASSSGQGADTQYF	TGTGCCAGCAGCTCTGGACAGGGGGCTGATACGCAGTATTTT
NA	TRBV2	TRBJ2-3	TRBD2	CASGGGGRGADTQYF	TGTGCCAGCGGTGGTGGGGGGCGGGGGGCAGATACGCAGTATTTT
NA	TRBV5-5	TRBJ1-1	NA	CASSLERGNTEAFF	TGTGCCAGCAGCTTGGAGCGTGGGAACACTGAAGCTTTCTTT
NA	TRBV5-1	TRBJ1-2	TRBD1	CASSWTGDNYGYTF	TGCGCCAGCAGCTGGACAGGGGATAACTATGGCTACACCTTC
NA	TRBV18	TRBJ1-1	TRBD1	CASSEGQGNTEAFF	TGTGCCAGCTCCGAGGGACAGGGTAACACTGAAGCTTTCTTT
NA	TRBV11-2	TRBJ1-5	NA	CASSLVAGQRPQHF	TGTGCCAGCAGCTTAGTAGCGGGCCAGAGGCCCCAGCATTTT
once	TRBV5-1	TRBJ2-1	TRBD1	CASSLGPSGGAYNEQFF	TGCGCCAGCAGCTTGGGGCCTTCAGGGGGTGCGTATAATGAGCAGTTCTTC
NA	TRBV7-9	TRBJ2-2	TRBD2	CASSPGRVITGELFF	TGTGCCAGCAGCCCCGGGAGGGTGATCACCGGGGAGCTGTTTTTT
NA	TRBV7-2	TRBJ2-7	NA	CASSSGGSSYEQYF	TGTGCCAGCAGCTCCGGTGGGAGCTCCTACGAGCAGTACTTC
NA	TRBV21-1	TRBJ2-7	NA	CASSNPYGDRGFEKWTEQYF	TGTGCCAGCAGCAACCCCTACGGGGACAGGGGGTTCGAGAAGTGGACCGAGCAGTACTTC
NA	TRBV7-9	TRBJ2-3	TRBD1	CASIPSGGTDTQYF	TGTGCCAGCATTCCTTCAGGGGGTACAGATACGCAGTATTTT
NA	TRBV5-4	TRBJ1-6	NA	CASSSRGQGSPLHF	TGTGCCAGCAGCTCGCGGGGGCAGGGTTCACCCCTCCACTTT
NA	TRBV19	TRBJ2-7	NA	CASSIDVNGYEQYF	TGTGCCAGTAGTATAGATGTAAACGGTTACGAGCAGTACTTC
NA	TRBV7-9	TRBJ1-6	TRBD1	CASSPSWVQGADREALHF	TGTGCCAGCAGCCCCAGTTGGGTCCAGGGGGCGGACCGCGAGGCCCTCCACTTT
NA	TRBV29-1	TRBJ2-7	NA	CSVGHRDSYEQYF	TGCAGCGTTGGGCACAGGGATTCCTACGAGCAGTACTTC
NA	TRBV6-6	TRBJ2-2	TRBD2	CASRSPGGTGELFF	TGTGCCAGCAGATCACCCGGGGGGACCGGGGAGCTGTTTTTT
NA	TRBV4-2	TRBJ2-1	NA	CASSQDSARAGEQFF	TGTGCCAGCAGCCAAGATTCCGCCAGGGCAGGAGAGCAGTTCTTC
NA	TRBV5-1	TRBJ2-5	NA	CASSSQAQETQYF	TGCGCCAGCAGCTCCCAGGCACAAGAGACCCAGTACTTC
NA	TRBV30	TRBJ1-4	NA	CAWSVNGEKLFF	TGTGCCTGGAGTGTAAACGGTGAAAAACTGTTTTTT
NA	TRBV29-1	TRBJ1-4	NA	CSVEDAGPGSREKLFF	TGCAGCGTTGAAGATGCGGGCCCGGGTAGTCGTGAAAAACTGTTTTTT
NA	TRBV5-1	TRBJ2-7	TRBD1	CASSYVTGGSSYEQYF	TGCGCCAGCAGTTATGTGACAGGGGGGTCCTCCTACGAGCAGTACTTC
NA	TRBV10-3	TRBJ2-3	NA	CAISVDSPSTDTQYF	TGTGCCATCAGTGTGGACAGCCCAAGCACAGATACGCAGTATTTT
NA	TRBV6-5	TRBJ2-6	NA	CASSLGANVLTF	TGTGCCAGCAGTTTAGGGGCCAACGTCCTGACTTTC
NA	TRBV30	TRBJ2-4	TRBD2	CASLTPGLAGGVGNIQYF	TGTGCCAGCCTCACGCCGGGACTAGCGGGGGGGGTAGGAAACATTCAGTACTTC
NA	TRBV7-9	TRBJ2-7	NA	CASSPQVSEQYF	TGTGCCAGCAGCCCACAGGTCTCCGAGCAGTACTTC
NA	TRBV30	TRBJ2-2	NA	CAWSPGYRGELFF	TGTGCCTGGAGTCCAGGTTATCGCGGGGAGCTGTTTTTT
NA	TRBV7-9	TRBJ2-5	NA	CSGAGLGGKETQYF	TGTTCCGGAGCAGGGTTAGGGGGAAAAGAGACCCAGTACTTC
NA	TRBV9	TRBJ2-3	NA	CASSVAADTQYF	TGTGCCAGCAGCGTAGCTGCGGATACGCAGTATTTT
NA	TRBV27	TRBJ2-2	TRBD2	CASSSSGTSVTGELFF	TGTGCCAGCAGTTCGTCCGGGACTAGCGTCACCGGGGAGCTGTTTTTT
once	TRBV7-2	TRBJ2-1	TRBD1	CASSRGTGNYNEQFF	TGTGCCAGCAGCCGTGGGACAGGGAACTACAATGAGCAGTTCTTC
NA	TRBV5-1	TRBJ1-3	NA	CASSLGGGGNTIYF	TGCGCCAGCAGCTTGGGAGGGGGTGGAAACACCATATATTTT
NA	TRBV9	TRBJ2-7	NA	CASSVATTGASYEQYF	TGTGCCAGCAGCGTAGCTACTACAGGAGCCTCCTACGAGCAGTACTTC
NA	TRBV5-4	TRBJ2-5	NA	CASSSPEVARGTQETQYF	TGTGCCAGCAGCTCCCCGGAAGTAGCGAGGGGGACCCAAGAGACCCAGTACTTC
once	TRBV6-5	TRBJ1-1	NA	CASSRGNTEAFF	TGTGCCAGCAGCCGGGGGAACACTGAAGCTTTCTTT
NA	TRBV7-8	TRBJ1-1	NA	CASSLYRVRGTDTEAFF	TGTGCCAGCAGCTTATACCGCGTACGGGGAACGGACACTGAAGCTTTCTTT